One sample yielded the 20 T cell receptor beta chains listed below, sequenced in a study of lymphopenia after photon versus proton radiotherapy. Data came from immunoSEQ multiplex PCR; TCRdb stores just in-frame clones and leaves some out. The table includes about 42,000 clones, roughly four fifths detected once. This sample comprised peripheral blood, obtained from a patient treated with proton-based radiotherapy. The receptor set was obtained from a woman in her seventies with pancreatic cancer.

The CDR3 DNA reads as TGTGCCAGCAGTTCGACGTTATACGAGCAGTACTTC. The encoded protein is CASSSTLYEQYF. The chain combines TRBV27 with TRBJ2-7; no firm D call. Germline assignment: CDR1 MNHEY and CDR2 SMNVEV (reference sequence). There are 12 residues in the CDR3. V was clipped by 4 bases and J by 4 bases, with 8 bases between them.

The gene calls are TRBV29-1 and TRBJ1-2; 7 bases match TRBD1. Trimming took 6 bases from V and 4 from J; bases not matched to a gene: 5. The V gene's germline CDR1 is SQVTM and CDR2 ANQGSEA. The CDR3 totals 12 residues. The CDR3 sequence: CSVSQGIYGYTF. The DNA of the CDR3 is TGCAGCGTCTCACAGGGGATCTATGGCTACACCTTC. The variable domain in full, completed from reference TRBV29-1 and TRBJ1-2, reads SAVISQKPSRDICQRGTSLTIQCQVDSQVTMMFWYRQQPGQSLTLIATANQGSEATYESGFVIDKFPISRPNLTFSTLTVSNMSPEDSSIYLCSVSQGIYGYTFGSGTRLTVV.

This sequence joins TRBV6-1 and TRBJ1-6, with D hard to call. In germline, CDR1 is MNHNS, CDR2 SASEGT. Trimming took off 4 bases at V and 5 bases at J, with 9 bases between the two ends. This CDR3 has 14 residues. CDR3 loop: CASSGSIDNSPLHF. CDR3 in DNA: TGTGCCAGCAGTGGTAGCATAGATAATTCACCCCTCCACTTT.

The J gene is TRBJ2-2, the V gene TRBV4-3; TRBD2 is a possible D gene (6 bases). The CDR3 loop spans 17 amino acids. V was cut by 0 bases and J by 8 bases, with 19 bases left in between. Germline-derived CDR1 and CDR2 are LGHNA and YSLEER. The CDR3 loop is CASSQDTTGGVGGELFF. CDR3 DNA: TGCGCCAGCAGCCAAGATACAACCGGCGGGGTTGGGGGGGAGCTGTTTTTT.

The chain links TRBV4-1 to TRBJ2-1, with TRBD2 identical over 7 bases. The length of the CDR3 is 18 residues. The junction had 19 bases not matched to a gene; V was cut back by 5 bases and J by 6 bases. CDR1 and CDR2 (germline): MGHRA, YSYEKL. The chain's CDR3 is CASSNRILRDYPFNEQFF. The CDR3 DNA follows: TGCGCCAGCAGCAACAGAATCCTCCGGGACTACCCTTTCAATGAGCAGTTCTTC.

The chain recombines TRBV19 with TRBJ1-1; TRBD1 matches 7 bases. Germline loops: CDR1 LNHDA, CDR2 SQIVND (reference sequence). This CDR3 has 15 residues. The junction had 10 bases not matched to a gene; V was cut back by 4 bases and J by 5 bases. The CDR3 region is CASSTTDRVGTEAFF. DNA of the CDR3: TGTGCCAGTAGTACAACAGACAGGGTGGGAACTGAAGCTTTCTTT. Looking up the rest from reference TRBV19 and TRBJ1-1 gives the full variable domain: DGGITQSPKYLFRKEGQNVTLSCEQNLNHDAMYWYRQDPGQGLRLIYYSQIVNDFQKGDIAEGYSVSREKKESFPLTVTSAQKNPTAFYLCASSTTDRVGTEAFFGQGTRLTVV.

This chain links TRBV27 with TRBJ1-5, with a possible D match to TRBD1 (6 bases). Trimming stripped 6 bases from V and 3 bases from J, with 18 bases between. The CDR3 loop spans 16 amino acids. Germline V lookup: CDR1 MNHEY, CDR2 SMNVEV (reference sequence). The CDR3 here is CASSLTGGQLNQPQHF. CDR3 in DNA: TGTGCCAGCAGCCTCACCGGGGGACAACTCAATCAGCCCCAGCATTTT.

The chain joins TRBV18 to TRBJ2-3; D is ambiguous. The germline V and J ends were trimmed by 0 bases and 1 base, with 8 bases remaining between them. The CDR3 runs 15 residues. The germline gives CDR1 KGHSH, CDR2 LQKENI. The chain's CDR3 is CASSPPAAGTDTQYF. The CDR3 nucleotides read TGTGCCAGCTCACCACCGGCGGCAGGCACAGATACGCAGTATTTT. The full variable domain, completed using reference TRBV18 and TRBJ2-3, is NAGVMQNPRHLVRRRGQEARLRCSPMKGHSHVYWYRQLPEEGLKFMVYLQKENIIDESGMPKERFSAEFPKEGPSILRIQQVVRGDSAAYFCASSPPAAGTDTQYFGPGTRLTVL.

Concerning this clone itself: Different DNA sequences within this sample yield the same CDR3. The genes are TRBV20-1 and TRBJ2-3; D remains ambiguous. CDR1 DFQATT and CDR2 SNEGSKA come from the germline V gene (reference sequence). Trimming shortened V by 5 bases and J by 2 bases, and 2 bases separated the two germline ends. The CDR3 extends over 10 amino acids. CDR3 protein: CSASTDTQYF. The CDR3 region has the DNA TGCAGTGCTTCCACAGATACGCAGTATTTT.

This clone was picked up one time. The rearrangement joins TRBV9 to TRBJ2-1; the match to TRBD2 covers 8 bases. The CDR3 loop spans 14 amino acids. V was clipped by 3 bases and J by 3 bases; unmatched bases: 2. Per the germline V gene, CDR1 is SGDLS and CDR2 is YYNGEE. In DNA form, the CDR3 reads TGTGCCAGCAGCGCCGGGAGGGGCTACAATGAGCAGTTCTTC. Translating gives CASSAGRGYNEQFF.

The genes are TRBV11-3 and TRBJ2-3, with 9 bases that match TRBD2. J gave up 3 bases and V 0 bases, and 7 bases lay outside the gene matches. The CDR3 runs 17 residues. Germline assignment: CDR1 SGHNT and CDR2 YENEEA. CDR3 bases: TGTGCCAGCAGCTTAGAGGGGCCGGCGGGGGGGACAGATACGCAGTATTTT. It codes for CASSLEGPAGGTDTQYF.

CDR3 in amino acids: CASSHRDSPLHF. The DNA of the CDR3 is TGTGCCAGTAGCCACAGGGATTCACCCCTCCACTTT. V gene TRBV19 combines with J gene TRBJ1-6; TRBD1 is a possible D gene (6 bases). Trimming took 6 bases from V and 8 from J, leaving 8 bases between them. The CDR3 has 12 residues. CDR1 and CDR2 from the germline V gene are LNHDA and SQIVND (reference sequence).

The CDR3 region is CASSLGDRLYYEQYF. As DNA, the CDR3 is TGTGCCAGCAGTTTAGGGGACAGGTTATACTACGAGCAGTACTTC. The rearrangement uses TRBV28 and TRBJ2-7; 8 bases fit TRBD1. This CDR3 comprises 15 residues. Looked up from germline, CDR1 is MDHEN and CDR2 is SYDVKM. Trimming cost V 2 bases and J 3 bases; bases outside gene matches: 6.

The chain links TRBV7-3 to TRBJ1-2; D gene uncertain. This CDR3 is built from 13 residues. The germline V gene encodes CDR1 SGHTA and CDR2 FQGTGA. The V and J ends lost 5 bases and 2 bases respectively, with 9 bases between them. CDR3 coding DNA: TGTGCCAGCAGCGTGGCTGGGAACTATGGCTACACCTTC. It specifies CASSVAGNYGYTF.

This rearrangement joins TRBV5-1 to TRBJ2-7; TRBD2 might be the D (6 bases). Per germline, CDR1 SGHRS and CDR2 YFSETQ. Trimming cost V 4 bases and J 6 bases, with 26 bases left between them. The CDR3 has 17 amino acids. This CDR3 is CASSHTRGIGTGGEQYF. The CDR3 coding sequence is TGCGCCAGCAGCCACACCCGCGGGATAGGGACCGGGGGCGAGCAGTACTTC.

This CDR3 reads CASSLRFAGQANYGYTF. CDR3 sequence (DNA): TGTGCCAGCAGTTTAAGGTTTGCAGGACAGGCCAACTATGGCTACACCTTC. The chain recombines TRBV27 with TRBJ1-2; TRBD1 matches 7 bases. Trimming removed 2 bases from V and 2 bases from J; junction bases left unmatched: 11. The CDR3 is 17 residues long. Germline CDR1 reads MNHEY; CDR2 reads SMNVEV (reference sequence).

The chain couples TRBV5-1 to TRBJ2-2, with D uncertain. The CDR3 has 14 amino acids. V was shortened by 4 bases and J by 7 bases, with 14 bases between the two germline ends. Germline V gives CDR1 SGHRS, CDR2 YFSETQ. This CDR3 reads CASSPLPLDGELFF. For the CDR3, the DNA is TGCGCCAGCAGCCCTCTCCCCCTAGACGGGGAGCTGTTTTTT.

The V gene is TRBV7-2, the J gene TRBJ2-3; 9 nucleotides line up with TRBD2. Losses at the gene ends were 4 bases for V and 4 bases for J; bases not matched to a gene: 12. CDR1 is SGHTA and CDR2 is FQGNSA in the germline V gene. The CDR3 is 17 amino acids. The CDR3 here is CASSYSVRAGGSDTQYF. Here the CDR3 DNA reads TGTGCCAGCAGCTACAGTGTACGAGCGGGAGGTTCAGATACGCAGTATTTT.

The CDR3 coding sequence is TGTGCCAGCAGTTTTTTTCCCCCGAATTCACCCCTCCACTTT. Its protein is CASSFFPPNSPLHF. This chain joins TRBV7-8 and TRBJ1-6; D unresolved. Trimming removed 6 bases at V and 7 bases at J, with 13 bases between. CDR3 length: 14 residues. The germline gives CDR1 SGHVS, CDR2 FQNEAQ.

This chain connects TRBV28 to TRBJ1-6, with 9 nucleotides matching TRBD1. Germline CDR1 and CDR2: MDHEN and SYDVKM. V lost 6 bases, J lost 7 bases, and 4 bases stayed unmatched. The CDR3 is 14 amino acids. CDR3 sequence reads: CASRRQGENSPLHF. The CDR3, as DNA: TGTGCCAGCAGACGACAGGGGGAAAATTCACCCCTCCACTTT.